This passage covers 18 T cell receptor beta chains from one sample sequenced in a study of T cells in women clearing cervical HPV infection. Profiling relied on immunoSEQ multiplex PCR, and the TCRdb table lists in-frame clones only, not all of them. There are about 30,000 clones in the sample, with less than 8.5% held by the top ten. The sample consisted of blood buffy coat. The receptors were gathered from a woman between 18 and 69 years old with a cervical HPV16 infection that either progressed to CIN3+ or cleared (not recorded which).

In the case of this clone: The CDR3 is cut off 3 residues early in the read; its end comes from the germline J gene. The chain joins TRBV7-9 to TRBJ2-2; 8 positions agree with TRBD1. CDR3 length: 14 residues. Per germline, CDR1 SEHNR and CDR2 FQNEAQ (reference sequence). The part of the CDR3 DNA that was read is TGTGCCAGCAGCTCGACACAGGGGGTAGAAAAG. This translates into CASSSTQGVEK. The CDR3 reads in full as CASSSTQGVEKLFF.

In the case of this clone: The sequence runs out 3 residues before the end of the CDR3; the remainder is reconstructed from the germline J gene. At the DNA level, this CDR3 is encoded by other sequences in the same sample as well. J is TRBJ2-5 and V is TRBV5-1; D gene ambiguous. Germline CDR1 SGHRS, CDR2 YFSETQ. This CDR3 is built from 12 residues. Trimming removed 0 bases at V and 4 bases at J, with 4 bases between. The covered CDR3 bases are TGCGCCAGCAGCTTGGAAGGAGAGACC. The encoded protein is CASSLEGET. The whole CDR3 sequence is CASSLEGETQYF.

Concerning this clone itself: The read stops 3 residues short of the end of the CDR3; the missing end is completed from the germline J gene. This chain links TRBV2 with TRBJ2-3; D possibly corresponds to TRBD1 (6 bases). The CDR3 contains 14 residues. Per germline, CDR1 SNHLY and CDR2 FYNNEI. CDR3 DNA (partial): TGTGCCAGCAGTACAGGGAGAAGCAATCAGCCG. Encoded protein: CASSTGRSNQP. The CDR3, in full, reads CASSTGRSNQPQYF.

Worth noting for this clone: The CDR3 end is not reached by the read, which stops 3 residues before it; the germline J gene fills it in. The chain joins TRBV20-1 to TRBJ1-4; TRBD1 might be the D (6 bases). V lost 5 bases, J lost 4 bases, and 14 bases lay in between. The CDR3 consists of 14 residues. Per germline, CDR1 DFQATT and CDR2 SNEGSKA (reference sequence). CDR3 residues: CSAVRGAGNEKLFF. The part of the CDR3 DNA that was read is TGCAGTGCTGTACGGGGGGCAGGTAATGAAAAA.

Regarding this clone: Sequencing ends 3 residues short of the CDR3 end; the germline J gene provides the rest. The chain couples TRBV12-3 or TRBV12-4 to TRBJ2-7; 8 bases map to TRBD1. CDR3 length: 15 residues. Losses at the gene ends were 4 bases for V and 4 bases for J; bases not matched to a gene: 9. The CDR3 protein is CASSSSTGGMYEQYF. CDR3 bases read: TGTGCCAGCAGTTCCTCTACAGGGGGGATGTACGAG.

A remark on this clone: The read finishes 3 residues shy of the CDR3 end, and the germline J gene is used to complete it. V is TRBV4-1 and J is TRBJ2-7; 7 positions agree with TRBD1. The V gene end was trimmed by 3 bases and the J gene end by 0 bases; junction bases not matched to a gene: 5. This CDR3 is built from 15 residues. Germline loops: CDR1 MGHRA, CDR2 YSYEKL. The CDR3 loop is CASSHRDSSSYEQYF. The CDR3 DNA, read in part, is TGCGCCAGCAGCCACCGGGACAGCAGCTCCTACGAG.

A remark on this clone: The CDR3 end lies 3 residues beyond the end of the read and is filled in from the germline J gene. This chain links TRBV7-9 with TRBJ1-2; D is perhaps TRBD1 (5 bases). The CDR3 has 14 amino acids. The germline CDR1 and CDR2 sequences are SEHNR and FQNEAQ (reference sequence). The CDR3 reads CASTLLREAGDYTF. The DNA read from the CDR3 is TGTGCCAGCACCCTTTTGCGGGAGGCGGGGGAC.

Turning to this clone: From the germline J gene comes the end of the CDR3, since the read stops 3 residues before it. The genes are TRBV6-1 and TRBJ1-1, with unresolved D. V was clipped by 2 bases and J by 2 bases, with 6 bases between them. CDR1 and CDR2 from the germline V gene are MNHNS and SASEGT. The CDR3 contains 13 residues. CDR3 sequence: CASSERGNTEAFF. The sequenced part of the CDR3 DNA is TGTGCCAGCAGTGAACGGGGAAACACTGAA.

With respect to this clone: The read finishes 3 residues shy of the CDR3 end, and the germline J gene is used to complete it. The chain has TRBV5-1 and TRBJ2-5; D might be TRBD2 (5 bases). The CDR3 extends over 15 amino acids. The germline CDR1 and CDR2 sequences are SGHRS and YFSETQ. The V gene lost 3 bases and the J gene lost 7 bases, with 19 bases spanning the gap. The part of the CDR3 DNA that was read is TGCGCCAGCAGCTCCCCCTTAGGTCCTAGCAGGACC. Translated: CASSSPLGPSRT. The entire CDR3 protein reads CASSSPLGPSRTQYF.

As concerns this clone: The read stops 3 residues short of the end of the CDR3; the missing end is completed from the germline J gene. The chain links TRBV12-3 or TRBV12-4 to TRBJ2-7; the D gene is possibly TRBD1 (5 bases). The V and J ends lost 3 bases and 1 base respectively, with 10 bases between them. This CDR3 is built from 14 residues. CDR3 loop: CASSLAGISYEQYF. CDR3 DNA, as far as it was read: TGTGCCAGCAGTTTGGCAGGGATTTCCTACGAG.

To note about this clone: The read finishes 3 residues shy of the CDR3 end, and the germline J gene is used to complete it. The chain has TRBV19 and TRBJ2-2; D remains ambiguous. The CDR3 covers 13 residues. Germline lookup yields CDR1 LNHDA and CDR2 SQIVND (reference sequence). Trimming shortened V by 1 base and J by 4 bases, and 4 bases separated the two germline ends. The covered CDR3 bases are TGTGCCAGTAGTATAGGTATCACCGGGGAG. Amino acids: CASSIGITGE. From start to end, the CDR3 is CASSIGITGELFF.

Turning to this clone: The CDR3 end is not reached by the read, which stops 3 residues before it; the germline J gene fills it in. This sequence joins TRBV4-1 and TRBJ2-2; no clear D gene. The CDR3 sequence is 14 residues long. The germline gives CDR1 MGHRA, CDR2 YSYEKL. V was trimmed by 4 bases and J by 2 bases, leaving 8 bases between them. Incomplete CDR3 DNA: TGCGCCAGCAGCCTCAGGCTAAACACCGGGGAG. It is translated as CASSLRLNTGE. The entire CDR3 is CASSLRLNTGELFF.

A remark on this clone: The missing CDR3 end, 3 residues past where the read stops, is filled in from the germline J gene. The V gene is TRBV20-1, the J gene TRBJ2-1; 9 bases map to TRBD1. V dropped 3 bases and J dropped 7; count of bases not matched to a gene: 10. This CDR3 has 15 residues. Germline V lookup: CDR1 DFQATT, CDR2 SNEGSKA (reference sequence). Incomplete CDR3 DNA: TGCAGTGCTAGCTCCGGGACAGGGAATAGGAATGAG. It encodes CSASSGTGNRNE. The full CDR3 reads CSASSGTGNRNEQFF.

Turning to this clone: Coverage ceases 3 residues before the CDR3 finishes, and the germline J gene fills in the end. This rearrangement joins TRBV19 to TRBJ1-1; 9 nucleotides agree with TRBD1. CDR3 length equals 16 residues. V dropped 3 bases and J dropped 5; count of bases not matched to a gene: 10. Germline V gene data show CDR1 as LNHDA and CDR2 as SQIVND (reference sequence). The part of the CDR3 DNA that was read is TGTGCCAGTAGTATCGAGGACAGGGGATTAGGGACTGAA. Protein product: CASSIEDRGLGTE. The full CDR3 protein is CASSIEDRGLGTEAFF.

Comments on this clone: The read falls 3 residues short of the CDR3 end, and the missing part is taken from the germline J gene. The gene calls are TRBV19 and TRBJ2-2; 10 nucleotides match TRBD2. Germline CDR1 is LNHDA and CDR2 is SQIVND (reference sequence). Unmatched junction bases numbered 2, after V lost 3 bases and J lost 7 bases. The CDR3 contains 14 residues. CDR3 sequence reads: CASSMGLANGELFF. CDR3 DNA (partial): TGTGCCAGTAGTATGGGACTAGCGAACGGGGAG.

About this clone itself: The read halts 3 residues ahead of the CDR3 end, with the missing end drawn from the germline J gene. The J gene is TRBJ2-2, the V gene TRBV2, with a possible D match to TRBD2 (5 bases). With 3 bases removed from V and 5 bases from J, the gap between germline ends came to 10 bases. The CDR3 length is 14 residues. CDR1 is SNHLY and CDR2 is FYNNEI in the germline V gene. CDR3 in amino acids: CASSEKLATGELFF. The CDR3 DNA, read in part, is TGTGCCAGCAGTGAGAAGCTAGCTACCGGGGAG.

With respect to this clone: The CDR3 is cut off 3 residues early in the read; its end comes from the germline J gene. The chain is built from TRBV29-1 and TRBJ1-1; D not resolved. CDR1 and CDR2 (germline): SQVTM, ANQGSEA. The CDR3 runs 12 residues. Partial CDR3 DNA: TGCAGCGTTGTGGGCACCGAGGAGAGG. Translation gives CSVVGTEER. The full-length CDR3 reads as CSVVGTEERAFF.

The CDR3 DNA, read in part, is TGTGCCAGCAGCTTGGGGTCAGGTTATCCA. Its protein product is CASSLGSGYP. The full CDR3 sequence reads CASSLGSGYPAFF. V and J are TRBV5-6 and TRBJ1-1; no definite D call. The CDR3 end is not reached by the read, which stops 3 residues before it; the germline J gene fills it in. The CDR3 spans 13 residues. The germline V gene has CDR1 SGHDT and CDR2 YYEEEE.